This TCR beta chain was profiled in a study of T-cell reconstitution after alpha-beta-depleted transplantation in children. Study results and caveats: Surviving recipient T cells and thymic progenitors produced the high day-60 TCRbeta diversity seen in some patients. Newly produced T cells mostly provided counts and TCRbeta diversity after one year, as hyperexpanded clones declined. Where alpha-beta T cells came from about two months after transplant was reportedly several hundred expanded graft clones.

This sample's TCRbeta library carried unique molecular identifier barcodes. Each CDR3 protein gets one entry after TCRdb re-called the PCR reads with MiXCR. The data contain 780,000 or so distinct CDR3 sequences, 16% of them seen just once; the ten biggest clones take up roughly 4.8%. Trimming removed 1 base from V and 3 bases from J; junction bases left unmatched: 8. The CDR3 is 15 amino acids. The germline V gene encodes CDR1 DFQATT and CDR2 SNEGSKA (reference sequence). Ten or more counts support this clonotype. What it recognizes is unknown. The chain links TRBV20-1 to TRBJ2-7, with 8 bases identical to TRBD2. The material sequenced was PBMCs, mostly from graft donor cells, taken 360 days after TCRalphabeta/CD19-depleted stem cell transplant. The sequence came from a male patient between 10 and 17 years old who had a stem cell transplant for acute lymphoblastic leukemia, so the T cells may come from the graft donor. In DNA, the CDR3 is TGCAGTGCTAGAGTCGCGGGAGGTAGAAACTACGAGCAGTACTTC. It translates to CSARVAGGRNYEQYF.